This T cell receptor (beta chain) was documented in a study of blood T cell repertoires in COVID-19. Whole-study context: Sites across the United States, Italy and Spain contributed samples from acute and convalescent COVID-19. PBMCs, B-cell-depleted T cells, or T cells provided the cDNA or gDNA that made up the material.

Authors' data handling: The assay estimated nucleated cells by amplifying reference gene primers. Libraries were prepared by immunoSEQ multiplex PCR; TCRdb keeps only in-frame clonotypes and omits some of them. That table furnishes V, J and clone size, whereas the DNA furnished D and trimming. Of approximately 280,000 clones detected, around 89% appear once; the ten largest clones hold roughly 5.1%. This clone was found once. This CDR3 is 13 amino acids long. V shed 10 bases and J shed 1 base, with 13 bases lying between them. Germline V gene sequence: CDR1 MNHEY, CDR2 SVGAGI. The sequence derives from a man in his forties with acute or convalescent COVID-19. Sequencing used peripheral blood. V is TRBV6-5 and J is TRBJ1-1; no clear D. DNA of the CDR3: TGTGCCACCCCCCTTTCAGGGAACACTGAAGCTTTCTTT. Translated: CATPLSGNTEAFF.